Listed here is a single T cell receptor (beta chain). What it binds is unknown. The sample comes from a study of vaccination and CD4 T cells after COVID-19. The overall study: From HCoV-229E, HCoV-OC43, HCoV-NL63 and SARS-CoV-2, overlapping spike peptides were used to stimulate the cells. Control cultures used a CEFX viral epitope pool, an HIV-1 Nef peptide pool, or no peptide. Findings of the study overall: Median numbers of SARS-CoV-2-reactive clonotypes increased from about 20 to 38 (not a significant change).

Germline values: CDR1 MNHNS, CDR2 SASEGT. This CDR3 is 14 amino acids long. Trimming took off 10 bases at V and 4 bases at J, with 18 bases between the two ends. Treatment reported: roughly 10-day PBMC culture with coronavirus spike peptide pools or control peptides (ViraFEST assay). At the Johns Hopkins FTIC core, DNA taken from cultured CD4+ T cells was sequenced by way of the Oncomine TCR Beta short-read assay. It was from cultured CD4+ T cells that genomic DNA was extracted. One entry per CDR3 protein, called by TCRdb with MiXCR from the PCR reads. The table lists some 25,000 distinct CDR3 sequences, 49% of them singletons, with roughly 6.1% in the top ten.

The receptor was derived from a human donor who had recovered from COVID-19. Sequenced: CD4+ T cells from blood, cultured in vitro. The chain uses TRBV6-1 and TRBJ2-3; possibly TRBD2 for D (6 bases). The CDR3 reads CATEAGSIADTQYF. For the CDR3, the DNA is TGTGCCACTGAGGCGGGGAGTATCGCAGATACGCAGTATTTT.